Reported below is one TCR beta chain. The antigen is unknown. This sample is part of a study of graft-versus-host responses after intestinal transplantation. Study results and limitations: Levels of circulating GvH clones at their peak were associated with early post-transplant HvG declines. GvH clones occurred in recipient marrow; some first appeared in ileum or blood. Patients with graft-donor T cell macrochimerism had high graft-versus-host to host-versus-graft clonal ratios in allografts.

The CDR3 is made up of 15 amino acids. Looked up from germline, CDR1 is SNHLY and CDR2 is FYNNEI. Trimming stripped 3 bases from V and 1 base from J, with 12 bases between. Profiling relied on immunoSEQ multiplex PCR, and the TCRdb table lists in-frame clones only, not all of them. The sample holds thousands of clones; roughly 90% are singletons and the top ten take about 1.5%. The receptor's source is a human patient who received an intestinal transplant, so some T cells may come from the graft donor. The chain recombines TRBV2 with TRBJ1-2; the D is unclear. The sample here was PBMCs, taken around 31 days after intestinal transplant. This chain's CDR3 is CASSDITIVNYGYTF. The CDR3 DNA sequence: TGTGCCAGCAGTGACATAACAATCGTTAACTATGGCTACACCTTC.